The present entry profiles one T cell receptor beta chain with its context. Its specificity is unknown. CD45RO-CCR7+CD27+CD95- defined naive CD8+ T cells. This CDR3 contains 15 residues. Germline assignment: CDR1 SGHKS and CDR2 YYEKEE (reference sequence). This sample was included in a study of CXCR3-negative and CXCR3-positive naive CD8 T cells. Study-level results: Comparison of naive subsets found surface CD5 to be comparable, and TCR strength was inferred on the basis of TRB CDR3 properties. A higher hydrophobicity marked the TRB CDR3s of CXCR3-positive naive cells versus CXCR3-negative naive cells.

UMI-labeled 5' RACE yielded the TRB cDNA libraries. TCRdb reprocessed the 5' RACE reads and reports one entry per CDR3 protein, with no DNA. The sample data list more than 75,000 distinct CDR3 sequences. The receptor's source is a human donor in good health. Some clones in this sample may be carry-over from other donors' samples. The gene calls are TRBV5-5 and TRBJ2-2. The specimen sequenced was naive CXCR3+ CD8+ T cells from blood. Specified subset: CD45RO-CCR7+CD27+CD95- naive CD8+ T cells expressing CXCR3 (TNR3+). The CDR3 here is CASSLAFSEAGELFF.